The 14 T cell receptor beta chains given below trace back to one sample, sequenced in a study of cytomegalovirus exposure and HLA in healthy donors. 60 Vbeta and 13 Jbeta primers were used in PCR. TCRdb's copy holds only in-frame clones and misses some; the assay was immunoSEQ multiplex PCR. The sample lists about 190,000 clones; approximately 82% were seen once. Sequenced input: PBMCs. The receptor set was obtained from a woman in her twenties or thirties in good health and CMV-seronegative.

This clone occurred a few times. This sequence joins TRBV7-9 and TRBJ1-3; D is unresolved. CDR1 SEHNR and CDR2 FQNEAQ come from the germline V gene (reference sequence). V lost 3 bases to trimming and J lost 2 bases, with 11 bases between them. This CDR3 is built from 15 residues. CDR3 loop: CASSFRLAPGNTIYF. The CDR3 DNA reads as TGTGCCAGCAGCTTCAGGTTGGCGCCTGGAAACACCATATATTTT. The entire variable domain, with the rest obtained from reference TRBV7-9 and TRBJ1-3, is as follows: DTGVSQNPRHKITKRGQNVTFRCDPISEHNRLYWYRQTLGQGPEFLTYFQNEAQLEKSRLLSDRFSAERPKGSFSTLEIQRTEQGDSAMYLCASSFRLAPGNTIYFGEGSWLTVV.

This clone showed up just a few times. V and J are TRBV28 and TRBJ2-7; 7 positions match TRBD1. The germline gives CDR1 MDHEN, CDR2 SYDVKM. Losses at the gene ends were 2 bases for V and 2 bases for J; bases not matched to a gene: 9. There are 16 residues in the CDR3. The CDR3 is CASSLQTGLATYEQYF. The CDR3 bases are TGTGCCAGCAGTTTACAGACAGGGCTTGCAACCTACGAGCAGTACTTC.

On this clone: This specimen includes other DNA sequences encoding the same CDR3. The genes are TRBV10-3 and TRBJ1-5; D call uncertain. V was clipped by 5 bases and J by 4 bases, with 9 bases between them. The CDR3 is 13 residues long. In germline, CDR1 is ENHRY, CDR2 SYGVKD. The CDR3 spells CAISPGLNQPQHF. The CDR3 DNA follows: TGTGCCATCAGTCCAGGATTAAATCAGCCCCAGCATTTT.

The V gene is TRBV27, the J gene TRBJ2-7; 7 bases agree with TRBD2. The CDR3 contains 13 residues. Germline trimming cut 11 bases from V and 0 bases from J; bases unmatched to any gene: 7. Germline-derived CDR1 and CDR2 are MNHEY and SMNVEV (reference sequence). CDR3 sequence: CASGLVGSYEQYF. CDR3 nucleotide sequence: TGTGCCTCAGGACTAGTCGGCTCCTACGAGCAGTACTTC.

The chain has TRBV11-2 and TRBJ2-3, with 7 bases identical to TRBD2. The germline gives CDR1 SGHAT, CDR2 FQNNGV. The trim removed 5 bases at V and 1 base at J, leaving 3 bases unmatched. This CDR3 spans 14 amino acids. The CDR3 spells CASSSTSGTDTQYF. The CDR3 nucleotides are TGTGCCAGCAGCAGTACTAGCGGCACAGATACGCAGTATTTT.

The rearrangement links TRBV28 to TRBJ1-2; TRBD1 agrees at 7 bases. Unmatched junction bases numbered 10, after V lost 8 bases and J lost 4 bases. Germline V gene data show CDR1 as MDHEN and CDR2 as SYDVKM. The CDR3 runs 14 residues. Here the CDR3 reads CASGQEGQSYGYTF. CDR3 DNA sequence: TGTGCCAGCGGACAGGAGGGACAAAGCTATGGCTACACCTTC.

The CDR3 nucleotides are TGTGCCAGCAGTTTCCAGGATATGGAAGGCTACACCTTC. Protein: CASSFQDMEGYTF. The V call is TRBV28, the J call TRBJ1-2; D is unresolved. Trimming removed 3 bases from V and 8 bases from J, with 13 bases in between. CDR1 MDHEN and CDR2 SYDVKM come from the germline V gene. The length of the CDR3 is 13 residues.

The table lists this clone with a few counts. CDR3 nucleotide sequence: TGTGCCAGTAGTATTAGGCGGCTAGTCCCCGATGAGCAGTTCTTC. Translating gives CASSIRRLVPDEQFF. J is TRBJ2-1 and V is TRBV19; D is uncertain. The CDR3 has 15 residues. From germline, CDR1 is LNHDA and CDR2 SQIVND (reference sequence). Trimming removed 3 bases from V and 8 bases from J, with 17 bases in between.

The chain recombines TRBV5-1 with TRBJ2-7, with a tentative D call TRBD2 (6 bases). Trimming left V 3 bases short and J 4 bases short, with 23 bases between. There are 17 residues in the CDR3. Germline CDR1 SGHRS, CDR2 YFSETQ. The chain's CDR3 is CASSSGGIAGYLYEQYF. DNA for the CDR3: TGCGCCAGCAGCTCTGGGGGGATCGCGGGGTACTTATACGAGCAGTACTTC. The full variable domain, completed using reference TRBV5-1 and TRBJ2-7, is KAGVTQTPRYLIKTRGQQVTLSCSPISGHRSVSWYQQTPGQGLQFLFEYFSETQRNKGNFPGRFSGRQFSNSRSEMNVSTLELGDSALYLCASSSGGIAGYLYEQYFGPGTRLTVT.

The sample holds a few counts of this clone. CDR3 sequence: CASSLGGTPAGNTIYF. The CDR3 bases are TGCGCCAGCAGCTTGGGGGGCACCCCGGCCGGAAACACCATATATTTT. This rearrangement joins TRBV5-1 to TRBJ1-3; D is possibly TRBD1 (5 bases). This CDR3 region has 16 residues. CDR1 and CDR2 (germline): SGHRS, YFSETQ. V was clipped by 0 bases and J by 4 bases, with 14 bases between them.

The chain recombines TRBV7-8 with TRBJ2-3; maybe TRBD1 (6 bases). The germline V gene encodes CDR1 SGHVS and CDR2 FQNEAQ. V was clipped by 5 bases and J by 1 base, with 13 bases between them. The CDR3 loop spans 15 amino acids. CDR3 in amino acids: CASSQGHYGTDTQYF. CDR3 nucleotides: TGTGCCAGCAGCCAGGGGCATTACGGCACAGATACGCAGTATTTT.

This chain links TRBV4-3 with TRBJ2-3, with unresolved D. CDR3 size: 15 residues. Trimming left V 1 base short and J 4 bases short, with 12 bases between. From germline, CDR1 is LGHNA and CDR2 YSLEER. In nucleotides, the CDR3 is TGCGCCAGCAGCCAAGGACTCTCTGGCGCAGATACGCAGTATTTT. Translating gives CASSQGLSGADTQYF.

This clone was counted only a few times. This chain uses TRBV7-6 with TRBJ2-7; no definite D call. Germline CDR1 is SGHVS and CDR2 is FNYEAQ. The CDR3 has 12 amino acids. V lost 2 bases to trimming and J lost 7 bases, with 9 bases between them. CDR3: CASSLPIREQYF. In DNA, the CDR3 is TGTGCCAGCAGCTTACCGATACGGGAGCAGTACTTC. Combining the CDR3 with reference TRBV7-6 and TRBJ2-7 gives the whole variable domain GAGVSQSPRYKVTKRGQDVALRCDPISGHVSLYWYRQALGQGPEFLTYFNYEAQQDKSGLPNDRFSAERPEGSISTLTIQRTEQRDSAMYRCASSLPIREQYFGPGTRLTVT.

The V and J genes are TRBV5-1 and TRBJ2-5, with a possible D match to TRBD2 (7 bases). The germline gives CDR1 SGHRS, CDR2 YFSETQ. The CDR3 sequence is 15 residues long. The V end lost 0 bases, the J end lost 1 base, and 10 bases lay between the germline ends. The CDR3 nucleotides read TGCGCCAGCAGCTTGGAGGGGGGGGCCCAAGAGACCCAGTACTTC. This translates into CASSLEGGAQETQYF. Variable domain in full (rest from reference TRBV5-1 and TRBJ2-5): KAGVTQTPRYLIKTRGQQVTLSCSPISGHRSVSWYQQTPGQGLQFLFEYFSETQRNKGNFPGRFSGRQFSNSRSEMNVSTLELGDSALYLCASSLEGGAQETQYFGPGTRLLVL.